These T cell receptor beta chains were read from a single sample in a study of blood T cell repertoires in COVID-19. Only in-frame clones appear in the TCRdb table, and some are missing; sequencing was by immunoSEQ multiplex PCR. The table lists about 82,000 clones, around 82% of them singletons, with around 33% in the top ten. The sequencing input was peripheral blood. The source of these receptors is a man between 60 and 75 years old with COVID-19, enrolled during active disease. CDR3s include the opening cysteine and the closing phenylalanine or tryptophan. The D gene is left open where the match is weak.

cdr3_length d_call v_call cdr3_aa
15 TRBD1 TRBV7-7 CASSPTGTGLDEQYF
14 . TRBV6-5 CASNPQQGLSTQYF
18 TRBD2 TRBV4-1 CASSQAGTSGGLQETQYF
15 . TRBV5-1 CASSPVAASNYGYTF
12 . TRBV5-8 CASTNFGGGYTF
13 . TRBV10-3 CAIPGQLGDGYTF
15 TRBD1 TRBV4-1 CASSQVETGADIQHF
14 . TRBV2 CASSDVTGNQPQHF
14 . TRBV10-3 CAIRLDRGIRGYTF
14 . TRBV5-1 CASSLQGSNEKLFF
16 TRBD2 TRBV5-1 CASSLAIAGGTDTQYF
14 TRBD2 TRBV2 CASTAPGGGGTQYF
14 TRBD1 TRBV3-1/TRBV3-2 CASSQPQGRTEAFF
16 . TRBV7-2 CASSSEWRGARETQYF
18 . TRBV4-1 CASSQETGGLPWDNEQFF
13 . TRBV7-8 CASSLSSNQPQHF
20 TRBD2 TRBV9 CASSVSDGTSGRAAYNEQFF
12 . TRBV29-1 CSVGRMNTEAFF
13 . TRBV12-3/TRBV12-4 CASSFGGKQPQHF
11 . TRBV6-5 CASSPSRGYTF
15 . TRBV7-9 CASSRQGLTNEKLFF
15 . TRBV6-5 CASSTGGGSGNTIYF
14 TRBD1 TRBV5-1 CASSLDRGSYEQYF
15 TRBD2 TRBV5-8 CASSRSGSRNNEQFF